This TCR beta chain was sequenced in a study of blood T cell repertoires in COVID-19. Study background: COVID-19 samples collected from the United States, Italy and Spain covered acute and convalescent phases. From T cells, B-cell-depleted T cells, or PBMCs came the material, which was cDNA or gDNA.

How the authors handled the data: Estimation of nucleated cell counts was performed using reference gene primer amplification. Clones were sequenced by immunoSEQ multiplex PCR, and TCRdb holds only the in-frame ones, with some missing. V and J calls and clone size are given by that table; D and trimming were obtained from the DNA. The sample contains 110,000 or so clones, more than 80% of which appear only once. Germline V gives CDR1 LNHDA, CDR2 SQIVND (reference sequence). Trimming removed 9 bases at V and 4 bases at J, with 16 bases between. This CDR3 has 15 amino acids. V is TRBV19 and J is TRBJ1-6; D not resolved. Sequencing was done on a sample of peripheral blood. This receptor was taken from a woman aged 45-65 years with acute or convalescent COVID-19. The CDR3 is CASSEGGSYNSPLHF. In DNA form, the CDR3 reads TGTGCCAGCTCTGAGGGCGGTTCTTATAATTCACCCCTCCACTTT.